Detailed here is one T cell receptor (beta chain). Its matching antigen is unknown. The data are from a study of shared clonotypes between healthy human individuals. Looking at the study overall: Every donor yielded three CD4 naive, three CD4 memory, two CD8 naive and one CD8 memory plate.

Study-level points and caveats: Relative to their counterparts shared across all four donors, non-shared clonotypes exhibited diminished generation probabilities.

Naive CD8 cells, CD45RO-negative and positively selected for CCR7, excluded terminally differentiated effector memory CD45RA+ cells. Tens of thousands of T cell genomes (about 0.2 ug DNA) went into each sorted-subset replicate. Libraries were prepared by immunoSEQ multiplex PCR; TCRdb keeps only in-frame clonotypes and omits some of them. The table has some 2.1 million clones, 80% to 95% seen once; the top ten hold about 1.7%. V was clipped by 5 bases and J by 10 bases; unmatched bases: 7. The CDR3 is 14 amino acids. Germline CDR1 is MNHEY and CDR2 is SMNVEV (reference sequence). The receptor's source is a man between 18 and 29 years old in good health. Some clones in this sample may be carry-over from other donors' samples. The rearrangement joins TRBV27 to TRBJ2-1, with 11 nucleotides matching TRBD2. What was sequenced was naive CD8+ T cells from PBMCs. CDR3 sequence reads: CASSPGLAVGEQFF. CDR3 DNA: TGTGCCAGCAGTCCGGGACTAGCGGTGGGGGAGCAGTTCTTC.